A selection of T cell receptor beta chains follows, all from one sample in a study of identical twins. TCRdb recomputed calls from the 5' RACE reads with MiXCR, one row per CDR3 protein. The table shows roughly 490,000 distinct CDR3 sequences, with roughly an eighth occurring only once. This sample was shared with a second study, whose subject was yellow fever vaccine responses in identical twins.

The sequenced sample was CD4+ T cells sorted from blood. Receptor source: a young woman in good health. CDR3s include the opening cysteine and the closing phenylalanine or tryptophan. Each record gives: D gene, V gene, J gene, clone size, CDR3 DNA, CDR3 protein. The D gene is left open where the match is weak. Some rows mark clone size as missing; the rest say once, few, many or name a class of expanded clone.

d_gene: TRBD2
v_gene: TRBV4-2
j_gene: TRBJ2-2
abundance: .
CDR3nt: TGTGCCAGCAGCCAAGGTAACAGACTAGCGGGGAACACCGGGGAGCTGTTTTTT
CDR3aa: CASSQGNRLAGNTGELFF

d_gene: .
v_gene: TRBV7-2
j_gene: TRBJ2-3
abundance: many
CDR3nt: TGTGCCAGCAGCGAGCAACAGGTCTTGTATGCAGATACGCAGTATTTT
CDR3aa: CASSEQQVLYADTQYF

d_gene: .
v_gene: TRBV20-1
j_gene: TRBJ2-3
abundance: few
CDR3nt: TGCAGTGTCGCTCCGCAGTATTTT
CDR3aa: CSVAPQYF

d_gene: TRBD1
v_gene: TRBV28
j_gene: TRBJ2-3
abundance: many
CDR3nt: TGTGCCACCAGAGACGGGACAGTCACAGATACGCAGTATTTT
CDR3aa: CATRDGTVTDTQYF

d_gene: .
v_gene: TRBV12-3/TRBV12-4
j_gene: TRBJ1-1
abundance: many
CDR3nt: TGTGCCAGCAGTTTACGACAGGTGAACACTGAAGCTTTCTTT
CDR3aa: CASSLRQVNTEAFF

d_gene: .
v_gene: TRBV28
j_gene: TRBJ2-5
abundance: .
CDR3nt: TGTGCCAGCAGACCGACCGAGGCTGGGACCCAGTACTTC
CDR3aa: CASRPTEAGTQYF

d_gene: .
v_gene: TRBV7-9
j_gene: TRBJ2-5
abundance: .
CDR3nt: TGTGCCAGCAGCTCGCCGGGACCGAAGCAAGAGACCCAGTACTTC
CDR3aa: CASSSPGPKQETQYF

d_gene: .
v_gene: TRBV30
j_gene: TRBJ2-3
abundance: .
CDR3nt: TGTGCCTGGAGTATAGGCAGACGGGAACGTGCGCAGTATTTT
CDR3aa: CAWSIGRRERAQYF

d_gene: TRBD1
v_gene: TRBV5-1
j_gene: TRBJ2-3
abundance: .
CDR3nt: TGCGCCAGCAGGCGGACAGGGGATAGCACAGATACGCAGTATTTT
CDR3aa: CASRRTGDSTDTQYF

d_gene: .
v_gene: TRBV7-9
j_gene: TRBJ2-5
abundance: .
CDR3nt: TGTGCCAGCAGCCCCACTGGTCGGCTTCAAGAGACCCAGTACTTC
CDR3aa: CASSPTGRLQETQYF

d_gene: .
v_gene: TRBV7-9
j_gene: TRBJ2-5
abundance: .
CDR3nt: TGTGCCAGCAGCGCCTCGGGACACCCCGTTGAGACCCAGTACTTC
CDR3aa: CASSASGHPVETQYF

d_gene: .
v_gene: TRBV28
j_gene: TRBJ1-1
abundance: .
CDR3nt: TGTGCCAGCAGTTTGAGAAGGGGTAACACTGAAGCTTTCTTT
CDR3aa: CASSLRRGNTEAFF

d_gene: .
v_gene: TRBV6-6
j_gene: TRBJ2-7
abundance: few
CDR3nt: TGTGCCGCACAAACCACGGGGTACGAGCAGTACTTC
CDR3aa: CAAQTTGYEQYF

d_gene: .
v_gene: TRBV20-1
j_gene: TRBJ2-1
abundance: .
CDR3nt: TGCAGTGCTAGACAAACCATAGCGTCGATTGGCTACAATGAGCAGTTCTTC
CDR3aa: CSARQTIASIGYNEQFF

d_gene: TRBD1
v_gene: TRBV28
j_gene: TRBJ1-4
abundance: many
CDR3nt: TGTGCCAGCAGTTTTCAGGGGGTCACTAATGAAAAACTGTTTTTT
CDR3aa: CASSFQGVTNEKLFF

d_gene: TRBD2
v_gene: TRBV6-2/TRBV6-3
j_gene: TRBJ2-3
abundance: many
CDR3nt: TGTGCCAGCAGTCGGTTCGGGCTAGCGGGGGCCCGAATAGATTCAGATACGCAGTATTTT
CDR3aa: CASSRFGLAGARIDSDTQYF

d_gene: TRBD2
v_gene: TRBV4-3
j_gene: TRBJ2-1
abundance: few
CDR3nt: TGCGCCAGCAGCCAAATAGCGGGAGACCCTTACAATGAGCAGTTCTTC
CDR3aa: CASSQIAGDPYNEQFF

d_gene: TRBD1
v_gene: TRBV4-1
j_gene: TRBJ1-4
abundance: .
CDR3nt: TGCGCCAGCAGCCGACAACAGGGGGCGCGGGAAAAACTGTTTTTT
CDR3aa: CASSRQQGAREKLFF

d_gene: .
v_gene: TRBV5-5
j_gene: TRBJ2-1
abundance: .
CDR3nt: TGTGCCAGCAACCACGATATGAGGCCAAACAATGAGCAGTTCTTC
CDR3aa: CASNHDMRPNNEQFF

d_gene: TRBD2
v_gene: TRBV28
j_gene: TRBJ2-1
abundance: few
CDR3nt: TGTGCCATCCTCGGGACTAGCGACAATGAGCAGTTCTTC
CDR3aa: CAILGTSDNEQFF

d_gene: .
v_gene: TRBV20-1
j_gene: TRBJ2-5
abundance: few
CDR3nt: TGCAGTGCCATCGAGAGTATAACAGAGACCCAGTACTTC
CDR3aa: CSAIESITETQYF

d_gene: .
v_gene: TRBV5-6
j_gene: TRBJ2-7
abundance: .
CDR3nt: TGTGCCAGCAGCCAACAACGGGGGTTCTACGAGCAGTACTTC
CDR3aa: CASSQQRGFYEQYF

d_gene: .
v_gene: TRBV29-1
j_gene: TRBJ2-1
abundance: .
CDR3nt: TGCAGCGTTGGAGAGCGTCGTGGAACTGAGCAGTTCTTC
CDR3aa: CSVGERRGTEQFF

d_gene: .
v_gene: TRBV12-3/TRBV12-4
j_gene: TRBJ1-3
abundance: .
CDR3nt: TGTGCCAGCACAGAAGGGGGTTTCTCTGGAAACACCATATATTTT
CDR3aa: CASTEGGFSGNTIYF

d_gene: TRBD1
v_gene: TRBV20-1
j_gene: TRBJ1-6
abundance: few
CDR3nt: TGCAGTGCTAGCGCCTCCGGGACAGGAAATTCACCCCTCCACTTT
CDR3aa: CSASASGTGNSPLHF

d_gene: .
v_gene: TRBV18
j_gene: TRBJ2-5
abundance: many
CDR3nt: TGTGCCAGCTCACCAAGCTTGGGGCAGGGCCGAAGGAGGCAAGAGACCCAGTACTTC
CDR3aa: CASSPSLGQGRRRQETQYF

d_gene: .
v_gene: TRBV27
j_gene: TRBJ2-1
abundance: .
CDR3nt: TGTGCCAGCAGTCCCGCCCGAGGCAATGAGCAGTTCTTC
CDR3aa: CASSPARGNEQFF